Listed below are T cell receptor beta chains from one sample, sequenced in a study of T cells in localized non-small cell lung cancer. Here immunoSEQ multiplex PCR was the method, and the copy in TCRdb shows in-frame clones only, minus some. In the table there are tens of thousands of clones, roughly 90% of which are singletons. This specimen was peripheral blood, taken before any cancer treatment. The origin of the receptors is a woman aged 35-75 years with stage I lung adenocarcinoma. Both conserved end residues are trimmed from each CDR3.

v_gene: TRBV28
j_gene: TRBJ1-2
CDR3aa: ASTAYRGNYGYT

v_gene: TRBV5-6
j_gene: TRBJ2-3
CDR3aa: ASSPALGERGADTQY

v_gene: TRBV11-2
j_gene: TRBJ2-2
CDR3aa: ASSLVSGTGELF

v_gene: TRBV9
j_gene: TRBJ2-7
CDR3aa: ASSVDGGPTYEQY

v_gene: TRBV7-2
j_gene: TRBJ1-3
CDR3aa: ASSLPSSGLGGGNTIY

v_gene: TRBV6-7
j_gene: TRBJ1-6
CDR3aa: ASKESVSGNSPLH

v_gene: TRBV9
j_gene: TRBJ2-7
CDR3aa: ASSAGDGSYEQY

v_gene: TRBV4-3
j_gene: TRBJ2-3
CDR3aa: ASSQDMGQASTDTQY

v_gene: TRBV29-1
j_gene: TRBJ2-1
CDR3aa: SVGSWMNEQF

v_gene: TRBV5-4
j_gene: TRBJ2-2
CDR3aa: ASRGDAGELF

v_gene: TRBV5-5
j_gene: TRBJ2-7
CDR3aa: ASSPKGGLEYEQY

v_gene: TRBV9
j_gene: TRBJ1-1
CDR3aa: ASSLRGNTEAF

v_gene: TRBV6-5
j_gene: TRBJ1-2
CDR3aa: ASSDNPYGYT

v_gene: TRBV9
j_gene: TRBJ2-2
CDR3aa: ASSVGGDDTGELF

v_gene: TRBV19
j_gene: TRBJ1-5
CDR3aa: ASSNSDRGSVYSNQPQH

v_gene: TRBV5-1
j_gene: TRBJ1-1
CDR3aa: ASSFGTAPEAF

v_gene: TRBV4-3
j_gene: TRBJ2-3
CDR3aa: ASSPGTSGRFTQY

v_gene: TRBV23-1
j_gene: TRBJ2-7
CDR3aa: ASSQSLGYEQY

v_gene: TRBV19
j_gene: TRBJ1-6
CDR3aa: ASSPGGGNSPLH

v_gene: TRBV5-5
j_gene: TRBJ1-1
CDR3aa: ASTLGRARTTEAF

v_gene: TRBV7-8
j_gene: TRBJ2-3
CDR3aa: ASSLGGGEGKWQY

v_gene: TRBV9
j_gene: TRBJ1-1
CDR3aa: ASSVGEGMNTEAF

v_gene: TRBV27
j_gene: TRBJ2-2
CDR3aa: ASSWGQDTGELF

v_gene: TRBV5-1
j_gene: TRBJ2-7
CDR3aa: ASNKPDEQY

v_gene: TRBV6-5
j_gene: TRBJ1-2
CDR3aa: ASRLGAGLRHGYT